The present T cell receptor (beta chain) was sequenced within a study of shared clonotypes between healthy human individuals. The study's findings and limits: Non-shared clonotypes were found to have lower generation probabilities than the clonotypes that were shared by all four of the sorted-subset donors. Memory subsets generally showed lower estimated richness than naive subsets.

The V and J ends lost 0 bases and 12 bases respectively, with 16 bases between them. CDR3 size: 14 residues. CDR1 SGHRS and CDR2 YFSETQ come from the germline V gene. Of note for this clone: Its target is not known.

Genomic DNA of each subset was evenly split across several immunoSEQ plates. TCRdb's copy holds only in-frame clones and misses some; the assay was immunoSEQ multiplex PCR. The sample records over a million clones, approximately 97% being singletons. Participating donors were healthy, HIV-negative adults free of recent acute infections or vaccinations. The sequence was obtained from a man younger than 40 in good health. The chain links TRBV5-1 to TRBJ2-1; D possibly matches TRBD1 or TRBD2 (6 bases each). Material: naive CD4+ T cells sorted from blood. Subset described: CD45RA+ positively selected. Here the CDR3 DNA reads TGCGCCAGCAGCTTGGAGGTGGTAGGGGGAGGGCAGTTCTTC. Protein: CASSLEVVGGGQFF.